This T cell receptor beta chain was identified in a study of yellow fever vaccine responses in identical twins. MiXCR, run by TCRdb on the RT-PCR reads, gives a single entry per CDR3 protein. The sample carries approximately 13,000 distinct CDR3 sequences, 65% to 85% recorded once. Study-wide points: Twins showed a vaccine T cell response that reportedly seemed partly convergent, partly personalized.

The CDR3 is 16 amino acids. The V end was cut by 7 bases, the J end by 0 bases, with 17 bases between. This clonotype has a single count. Its antigen remains unknown. The chain recombines TRBV12-3 or TRBV12-4 with TRBJ2-3; unclear D gene. Here the sequenced sample was T cells from blood (PBMCs), unsorted or a sorted subset (not recorded which), taken before or after yellow fever vaccination (not recorded which). This TCR was sampled from a woman aged 18-30 years who received the yellow fever vaccine. The chain's CDR3 is CASTKKRLVSTDTQYF. The CDR3 DNA follows: TGTGCCAGCACCAAAAAGAGGTTGGTGAGCACAGATACGCAGTATTTT.